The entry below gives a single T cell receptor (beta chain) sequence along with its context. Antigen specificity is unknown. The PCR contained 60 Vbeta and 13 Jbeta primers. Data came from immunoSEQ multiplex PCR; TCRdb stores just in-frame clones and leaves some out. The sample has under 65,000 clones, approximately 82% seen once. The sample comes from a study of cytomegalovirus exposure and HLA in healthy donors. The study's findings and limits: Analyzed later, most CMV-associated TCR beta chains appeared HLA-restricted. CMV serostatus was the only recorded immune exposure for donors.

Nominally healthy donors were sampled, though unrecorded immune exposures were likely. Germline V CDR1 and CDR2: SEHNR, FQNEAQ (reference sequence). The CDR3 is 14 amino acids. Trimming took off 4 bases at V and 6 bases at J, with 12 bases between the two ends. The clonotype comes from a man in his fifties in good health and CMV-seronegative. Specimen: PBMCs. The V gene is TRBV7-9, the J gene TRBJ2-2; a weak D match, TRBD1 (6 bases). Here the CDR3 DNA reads TGTGCCAGCAGCTCCTTCACAGGGTCCGGGGAGCTGTTTTTT. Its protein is CASSSFTGSGELFF. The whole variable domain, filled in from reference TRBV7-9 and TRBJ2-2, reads DTGVSQNPRHKITKRGQNVTFRCDPISEHNRLYWYRQTLGQGPEFLTYFQNEAQLEKSRLLSDRFSAERPKGSFSTLEIQRTEQGDSAMYLCASSSFTGSGELFFGEGSRLTVL.